This T cell receptor (beta chain) was identified in a study of blood T cell repertoires in COVID-19. Study overall: PBMCs, B-cell-depleted T cells, or T cells provided the cDNA or gDNA that made up the material.

V lost 1 base to trimming and J lost 1 base, with 16 bases between them. Germline CDR1 SNHLY, CDR2 FYNNEI. CDR3 size: 17 residues. TCRdb's copy holds only in-frame clones and misses some; the assay was immunoSEQ multiplex PCR. Here the sample spans 200,000 to 300,000 clones, approximately 86% being singletons. Sample: peripheral blood. The receptor's source is a woman aged 60-75 years with COVID-19, enrolled during active disease. The genes are TRBV2 and TRBJ2-5, with D possibly matching TRBD2 (5 bases). This CDR3 is CASSEGVAGEAQETQYF. DNA for the CDR3: TGTGCCAGCAGTGAAGGGGTGGCGGGTGAGGCCCAAGAGACCCAGTACTTC.